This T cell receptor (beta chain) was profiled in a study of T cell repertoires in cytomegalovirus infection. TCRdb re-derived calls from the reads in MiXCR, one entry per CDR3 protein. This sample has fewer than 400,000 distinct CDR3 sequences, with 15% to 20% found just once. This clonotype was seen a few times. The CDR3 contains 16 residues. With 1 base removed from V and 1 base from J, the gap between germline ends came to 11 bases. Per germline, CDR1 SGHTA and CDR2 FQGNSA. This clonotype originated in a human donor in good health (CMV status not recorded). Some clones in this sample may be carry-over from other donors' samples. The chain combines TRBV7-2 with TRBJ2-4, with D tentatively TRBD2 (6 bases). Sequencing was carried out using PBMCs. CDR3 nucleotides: TGTGCCAGCAGCTTAGAAGGAGGGGTGGCCAAAAACATTCAGTACTTC. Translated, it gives CASSLEGGVAKNIQYF.